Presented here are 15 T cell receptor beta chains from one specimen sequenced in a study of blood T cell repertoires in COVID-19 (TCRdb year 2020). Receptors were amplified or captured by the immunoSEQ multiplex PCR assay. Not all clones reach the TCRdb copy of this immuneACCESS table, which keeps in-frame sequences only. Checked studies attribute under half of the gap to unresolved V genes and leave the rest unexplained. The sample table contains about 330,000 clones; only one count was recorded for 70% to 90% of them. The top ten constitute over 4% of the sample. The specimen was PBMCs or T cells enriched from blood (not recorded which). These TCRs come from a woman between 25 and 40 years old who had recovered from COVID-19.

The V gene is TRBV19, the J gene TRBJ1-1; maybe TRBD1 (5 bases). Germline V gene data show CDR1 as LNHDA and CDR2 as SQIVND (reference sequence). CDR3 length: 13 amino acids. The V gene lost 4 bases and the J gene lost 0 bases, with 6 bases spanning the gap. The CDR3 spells CASSRQMNTEAFF. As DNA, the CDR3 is TGTGCCAGTAGTAGACAGATGAACACTGAAGCTTTCTTT.

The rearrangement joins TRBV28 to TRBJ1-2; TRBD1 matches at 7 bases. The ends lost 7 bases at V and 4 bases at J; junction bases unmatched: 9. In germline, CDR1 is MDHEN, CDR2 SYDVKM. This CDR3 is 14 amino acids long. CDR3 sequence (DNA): TGTGCCAGCAATCTAGGGACAGAGATCTATGGCTACACCTTC. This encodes CASNLGTEIYGYTF.

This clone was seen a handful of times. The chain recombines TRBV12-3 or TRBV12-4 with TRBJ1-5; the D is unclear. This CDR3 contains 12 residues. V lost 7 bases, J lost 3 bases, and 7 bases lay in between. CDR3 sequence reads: CASTLYNQPQHF. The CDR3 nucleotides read TGTGCCAGCACCCTTTACAATCAGCCCCAGCATTTT.

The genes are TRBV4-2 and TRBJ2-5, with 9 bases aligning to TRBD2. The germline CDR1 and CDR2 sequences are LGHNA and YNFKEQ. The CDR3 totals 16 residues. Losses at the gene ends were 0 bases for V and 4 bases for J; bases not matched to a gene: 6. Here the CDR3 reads CASSQDEAGGRETQYF. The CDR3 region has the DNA TGTGCCAGCAGCCAAGATGAAGCGGGGGGAAGAGAGACCCAGTACTTC.

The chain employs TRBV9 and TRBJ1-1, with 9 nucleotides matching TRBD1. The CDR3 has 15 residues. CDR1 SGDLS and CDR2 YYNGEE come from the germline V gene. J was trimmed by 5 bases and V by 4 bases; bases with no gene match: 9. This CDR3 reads CASSPGQGQGTEAFF. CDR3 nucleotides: TGTGCCAGCAGCCCCGGACAGGGGCAGGGGACTGAAGCTTTCTTT.

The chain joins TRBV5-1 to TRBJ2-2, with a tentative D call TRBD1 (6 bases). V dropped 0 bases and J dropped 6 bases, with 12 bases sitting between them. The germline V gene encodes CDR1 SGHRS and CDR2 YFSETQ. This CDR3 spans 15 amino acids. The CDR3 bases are TGCGCCAGCAGCTTGGGACAGGCTCTGGCCGGGGAGCTGTTTTTT. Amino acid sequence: CASSLGQALAGELFF.

CDR3 amino acids: CASSSGLAHNEQFF. DNA of the CDR3: TGTGCCAGCAGCTCTGGACTCGCTCACAATGAGCAGTTCTTC. The V call is TRBV7-9, the J call TRBJ2-1, with D maybe TRBD2 (5 bases). CDR1 and CDR2 from the germline V gene are SEHNR and FQNEAQ (reference sequence). The CDR3 is 14 residues long. The germline V and J ends were trimmed by 4 bases and 5 bases, with 12 bases remaining between them.

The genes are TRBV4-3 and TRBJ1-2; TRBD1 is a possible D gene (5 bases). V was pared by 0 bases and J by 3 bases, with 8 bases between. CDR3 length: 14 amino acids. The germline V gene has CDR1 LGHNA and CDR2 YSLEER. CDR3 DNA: TGCGCCAGCAGCCAAGAAGCGGGGGACTATGGCTACACCTTC. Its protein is CASSQEAGDYGYTF.

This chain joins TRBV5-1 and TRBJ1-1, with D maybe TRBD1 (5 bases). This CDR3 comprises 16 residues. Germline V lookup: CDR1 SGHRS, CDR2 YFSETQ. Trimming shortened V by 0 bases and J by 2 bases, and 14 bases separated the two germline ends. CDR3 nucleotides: TGCGCCAGCAGCTTGGCACTCGGGCAGGGCAACACTGAAGCTTTCTTT. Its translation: CASSLALGQGNTEAFF.

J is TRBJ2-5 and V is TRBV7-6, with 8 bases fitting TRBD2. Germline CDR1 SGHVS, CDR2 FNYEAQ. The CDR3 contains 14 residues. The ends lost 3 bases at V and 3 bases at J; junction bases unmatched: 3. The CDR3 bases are TGTGCCAGCAGCTTTCTCGGGGGGGAAGAGACCCAGTACTTC. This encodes CASSFLGGEETQYF.

The CDR3 coding sequence is TGCAGCGTTGGGCTCAGGGGGTCTGGCTACACCTTC. As protein: CSVGLRGSGYTF. The J gene is TRBJ1-2, the V gene TRBV29-1; 7 bases line up with TRBD1. Unmatched junction bases numbered 6, after V lost 4 bases and J lost 7 bases. Looked up from germline, CDR1 is SQVTM and CDR2 is ANQGSEA. The CDR3 runs 12 residues.

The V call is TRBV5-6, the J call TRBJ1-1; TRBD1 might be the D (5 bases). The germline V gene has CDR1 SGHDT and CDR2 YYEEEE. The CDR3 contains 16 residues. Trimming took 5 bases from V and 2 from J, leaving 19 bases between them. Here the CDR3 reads CASSLTGRFDNTEAFF. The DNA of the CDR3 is TGTGCCAGCAGTCTTACAGGCCGTTTCGACAACACTGAAGCTTTCTTT.

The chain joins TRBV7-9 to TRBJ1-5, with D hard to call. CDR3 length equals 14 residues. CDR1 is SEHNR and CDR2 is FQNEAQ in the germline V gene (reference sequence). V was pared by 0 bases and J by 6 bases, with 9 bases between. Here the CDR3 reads CASSLAGGSQPQHF. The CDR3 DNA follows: TGTGCCAGCAGCTTAGCTGGAGGGAGTCAGCCCCAGCATTTT.

In DNA form, the CDR3 reads TGTGCCATCAGTGATGGGACTGCCAGAGGATCATCCTACGAGCAGTACTTC. Encoded protein: CAISDGTARGSSYEQYF. V and J are TRBV10-3 and TRBJ2-7; TRBD2 might be the D (6 bases). Germline V lookup: CDR1 ENHRY, CDR2 SYGVKD. The CDR3 runs to 17 residues. Trimming cost V 3 bases and J 1 base, with 19 bases left between them.

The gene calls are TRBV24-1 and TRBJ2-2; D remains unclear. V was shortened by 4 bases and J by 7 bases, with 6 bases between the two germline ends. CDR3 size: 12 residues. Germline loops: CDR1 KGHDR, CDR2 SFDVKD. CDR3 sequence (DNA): TGTGCCACCAGTGAACAACGCGGGGAGCTGTTTTTT. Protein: CATSEQRGELFF.